What follows are 17 T cell receptor beta chains derived from one specimen sequenced in a study of low-dose radiotherapy and immunotherapy resistance in tumors. Alpha- and beta-chain coverage of first-strand cDNA came from TRAV- and TRBV-specific primers. The authors amplified TCRs for 20 to 25 PCR cycles with a constant-region primer and a V-primer adapter. TCRdb re-analysed the reads in MiXCR, keeping a single row per CDR3 protein. The sample consists of around 100,000 distinct CDR3 sequences, around a fifth of them appearing once. Regarding time point: after trial treatment. The treatment: LDRT plus nivolumab, ipilimumab, low-dose cyclophosphamide and aspirin (RACIN trial). Sequences were derived from PBMCs, sampled after low-dose radiotherapy plus immunotherapy. These receptors originate from a female donor with ovarian cancer.

This clonotype was counted many times. The V and J genes are TRBV28 and TRBJ2-1; possible D gene TRBD1, 5 bases. Germline CDR1 MDHEN, CDR2 SYDVKM. The CDR3 totals 15 residues. Trimming took 3 bases from V and 4 from J, leaving 13 bases between them. DNA for the CDR3: TGTGCCAGCAGTTTGAGTGGGGCTCCGTACAATGAGCAGTTCTTC. This gives the protein CASSLSGAPYNEQFF.

This clonotype was counted many times. This chain joins TRBV6-2 or TRBV6-3 and TRBJ2-1, with 7 bases aligning to TRBD1. The CDR3 is made up of 13 amino acids. Germline V gene sequence: CDR1 MNHEY, CDR2 SVGEGT. V shed 11 bases, J shed 2 bases, and the junction held 6 bases outside the gene matches. DNA for the CDR3: TGTGCCGTGTACAGGGGTCCCTACAATGAGCAGTTCTTC. Protein: CAVYRGPYNEQFF.

A remark on this clonotype: An end of the junction differs from the germline gene, which may be a read error. J is TRBJ2-5 and V is TRBV20-1; unclear D gene. Germline CDR1 and CDR2: DFQATT and SNEGSKA (reference sequence). The CDR3 has 12 amino acids. The CDR3 coding sequence is TGCAGTGCAAAGTGGTACCAGGAGACCCAGTACTTC. Translating gives CSAKWYQETQYF.

This clonotype was recorded many times. The J gene is TRBJ2-2, the V gene TRBV24-1; TRBD1 aligns across 9 bases. CDR3 length: 15 residues. Germline V gene sequence: CDR1 KGHDR, CDR2 SFDVKD. V was clipped by 3 bases and J by 7 bases; unmatched bases: 5. The DNA for the CDR3 is TGTGCCACCAGTGATCGTCACAGGGGGCACGGGGAGCTGTTTTTT. This encodes CATSDRHRGHGELFF.

This clonotype was picked up many times. The chain joins TRBV2 to TRBJ1-1, with TRBD1 as a possible D gene (5 bases). Germline V gene sequence: CDR1 SNHLY, CDR2 FYNNEI. The length of the CDR3 is 15 residues. V dropped 5 bases and J dropped 1 base, with 14 bases sitting between them. For the CDR3, the DNA is TGTGCCAGCAGTCCCGGGACCCGGAGGAACACTGAAGCTTTCTTT. It is translated as CASSPGTRRNTEAFF.

The V and J genes are TRBV28 and TRBJ1-5; a weak D match, TRBD1 (6 bases). Germline V gene data show CDR1 as MDHEN and CDR2 as SYDVKM. This CDR3 is built from 13 residues. Trimming left V 8 bases short and J 2 bases short, with 10 bases between. The chain's CDR3 is CASPGGRNQPQHF. The CDR3 nucleotides are TGTGCCAGCCCCGGGGGCCGCAATCAGCCCCAGCATTTT.

This sequence joins TRBV4-2 and TRBJ2-7; a weak D match, TRBD1 (6 bases). The CDR3 runs 14 residues. Trimming removed 4 bases from V and 3 bases from J, with 13 bases in between. CDR1 and CDR2 (germline): LGHNA, YNFKEQ. CDR3 in DNA: TGTGCCAGCAGCCTCACCGGGACAAGCTACGAGCAGTACTTC. It encodes CASSLTGTSYEQYF.

This clonotype was seen at least ten times. The rearrangement joins TRBV18 to TRBJ2-5, with D tentatively TRBD1 (6 bases). This CDR3 has 15 residues. Germline V gives CDR1 KGHSH, CDR2 LQKENI. V lost 2 bases to trimming and J lost 5 bases, with 15 bases between them. As DNA, the CDR3 is TGTGCCAGCTCACCAGGGACACACAGGGAGGAGACCCAGTACTTC. It translates to CASSPGTHREETQYF.

This chain links TRBV15 with TRBJ2-3; TRBD1 matches at 7 bases. J lost 5 bases, V lost 4 bases, and 6 bases had no gene match. The length of the CDR3 is 14 residues. Germline V CDR1 and CDR2: LNHNV, YYDKDF (reference sequence). The CDR3 coding sequence is TGTGCCACCAGCAAACTCCAGGGGGAAGATACGCAGTATTTT. This translates into CATSKLQGEDTQYF.

The table lists this clonotype with many counts. J is TRBJ2-1 and V is TRBV30; 13 nucleotides match TRBD2. J gave up 0 bases and V 3 bases, and 14 bases lay outside the gene matches. From germline, CDR1 is GTSNPN and CDR2 SVGIG (reference sequence). This CDR3 has 20 amino acids. The CDR3 sequence is CAWRVFSGTSGTGSYNEQFF. As DNA, the CDR3 is TGTGCCTGGAGGGTCTTCTCCGGGACTAGCGGGACCGGCTCCTACAATGAGCAGTTCTTC.

This clonotype appeared many times. This chain links TRBV30 with TRBJ2-7, with D unresolved. Germline V lookup: CDR1 GTSNPN, CDR2 SVGIG (reference sequence). The CDR3 is 11 amino acids. The germline V and J ends were trimmed by 2 bases and 2 bases, with 4 bases remaining between them. CDR3 in DNA: TGTGCCTGGAGTCTGGCCTACGAGCAGTACTTC. Its protein is CAWSLAYEQYF.

This chain joins TRBV10-3 and TRBJ1-3; possibly TRBD1 for D (6 bases). The CDR3 runs to 13 residues. Deletions cut 10 bases from V and 0 bases from J, with 10 bases between. CDR1 is ENHRY, CDR2 SYGVKD, per germline. This CDR3 reads CATMDSSGNTIYF. CDR3 in DNA: TGTGCCACCATGGACAGCTCTGGAAACACCATATATTTT.

This clonotype was counted between two and nine times. The chain is built from TRBV24-1 and TRBJ2-1; TRBD2 is a possible D gene (8 bases). Per germline, CDR1 KGHDR and CDR2 SFDVKD. The CDR3 loop spans 19 amino acids. Trimming took off 10 bases at V and 3 bases at J, with 30 bases between the two ends. The CDR3 nucleotides are TGTGCCACTCCCCAGGGGGTAAGCTCCGGGACTAGACGCTACAATGAGCAGTTCTTC. It codes for CATPQGVSSGTRRYNEQFF.

This clonotype was seen a few times. The chain recombines TRBV7-6 with TRBJ2-4; 7 positions match TRBD1. With 5 bases clipped from V and 3 bases from J, the junction kept 16 bases outside the gene matches. This CDR3 is 18 amino acids long. Germline assignment: CDR1 SGHVS and CDR2 FNYEAQ. The CDR3 DNA follows: TGTGCCAGCAGCGCAGCACCGCCGGGACAGATAAACAAAAACATTCAGTACTTC. Its protein product is CASSAAPPGQINKNIQYF.

This clonotype was detected ten times or more. The rearrangement uses TRBV18 and TRBJ2-6, with 13 bases matching TRBD2. Trimming at V came to 1 base and at J to 1 base, leaving 10 bases not matched to a gene. Per germline, CDR1 KGHSH and CDR2 LQKENI. The CDR3 extends over 21 amino acids. This CDR3 is CASSPLPRTSGGYSGANVLTF. CDR3 coding DNA: TGTGCCAGCTCACCACTCCCCAGGACTAGCGGGGGCTATTCTGGGGCCAACGTCCTGACTTTC.

As DNA, the CDR3 is TGTGCCAGCAGCGTAAGCGGGGGGCATCAAGAGACCCAGTACTTC. Encoded protein: CASSVSGGHQETQYF. The rearrangement links TRBV9 to TRBJ2-5, with 9 bases fitting TRBD2. V shed 1 base, J shed 2 bases, and the junction held 3 bases outside the gene matches. The germline V gene has CDR1 SGDLS and CDR2 YYNGEE. The CDR3 sequence is 15 residues long.

The table lists this clonotype with many counts. The chain employs TRBV18 and TRBJ1-4; D gene ambiguous. The V end lost 4 bases, the J end lost 5 bases, and 8 bases lay between the germline ends. CDR1 KGHSH and CDR2 LQKENI come from the germline V gene. The CDR3 has 13 amino acids. The DNA for the CDR3 is TGTGCCAGCTCACGGTCCCAGAATGAAAAACTGTTTTTT. As protein: CASSRSQNEKLFF. The whole variable domain, filled in from reference TRBV18 and TRBJ1-4, reads NAGVMQNPRHLVRRRGQEARLRCSPMKGHSHVYWYRQLPEEGLKFMVYLQKENIIDESGMPKERFSAEFPKEGPSILRIQQVVRGDSAAYFCASSRSQNEKLFFGSGTQLSVL.